This TCR beta chain was recovered during a study of patients and donors after allogeneic stem cell transplantation. TCRdb re-called the RT-PCR reads through MiXCR, storing one row per CDR3 protein. This repertoire shows about a million distinct CDR3 sequences, 15% to 20% found once; its top ten account for around 6%. V lost 2 bases and J 4 bases, leaving 18 bases between the germline ends. Germline CDR1 and CDR2: SGHAT and FQNNGV. CDR3 length: 16 amino acids. The chain joins TRBV11-2 to TRBJ2-7; D ambiguous. The sample was blood, either unsorted or a sorted T cell fraction (not recorded which). This TCR came from a human donor who was either an allogeneic HSCT recipient or a stem cell or donor lymphocyte infusion donor (not recorded which). It is not recorded whose cells these are; they may come from a transplant donor. Written as DNA, the CDR3 is TGTGCCAGCAGCTTAAGGTTCGAGGATTCGATATACGAGCAGTACTTC. Protein: CASSLRFEDSIYEQYF.